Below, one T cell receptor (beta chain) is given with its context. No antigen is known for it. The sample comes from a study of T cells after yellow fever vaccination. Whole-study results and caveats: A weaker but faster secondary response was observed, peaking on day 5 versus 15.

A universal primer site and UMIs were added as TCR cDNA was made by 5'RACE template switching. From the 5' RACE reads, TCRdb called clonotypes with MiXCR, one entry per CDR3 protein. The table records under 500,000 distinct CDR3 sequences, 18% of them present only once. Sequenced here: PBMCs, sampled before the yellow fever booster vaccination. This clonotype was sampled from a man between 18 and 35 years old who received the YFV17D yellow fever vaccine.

The CDR3 protein is CASSEGVREDTGELFF. The CDR3 DNA reads TGTGCCAGCAGTGAGGGGGTCAGGGAGGACACCGGGGAGCTGTTTTTT. The chain carries TRBV2 and TRBJ2-2, with a weak D call TRBD2 (6 bases). Trimming left V 3 bases short and J 3 bases short, with 14 bases between. This CDR3 contains 16 residues. Germline V gene lookup returns CDR1 SNHLY and CDR2 FYNNEI.